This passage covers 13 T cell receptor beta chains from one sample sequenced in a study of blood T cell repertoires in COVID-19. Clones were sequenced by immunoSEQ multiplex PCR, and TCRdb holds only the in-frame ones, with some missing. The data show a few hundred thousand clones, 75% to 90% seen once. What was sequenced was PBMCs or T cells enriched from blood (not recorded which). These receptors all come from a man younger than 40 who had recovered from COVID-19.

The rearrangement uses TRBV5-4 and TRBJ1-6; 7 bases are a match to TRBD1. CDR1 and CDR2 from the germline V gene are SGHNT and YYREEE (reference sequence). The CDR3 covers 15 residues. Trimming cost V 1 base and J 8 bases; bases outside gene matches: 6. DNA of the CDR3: TGTGCCAGCAGCTTGCGCGCAGGGGGTGATTCACCCCTCCACTTT. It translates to CASSLRAGGDSPLHF. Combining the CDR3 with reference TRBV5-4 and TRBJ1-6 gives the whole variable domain ETGVTQSPTHLIKTRGQQVTLRCSSQSGHNTVSWYQQALGQGPQFIFQYYREEENGRGNFPPRFSGLQFPNYSSELNVNALELDDSALYLCASSLRAGGDSPLHFGNGTRLTVT.

The CDR3 DNA reads as TGTGCCAGCAGCCAAGCTTTATTGGGACAGGGGGCTTCAGAAGCTTTCTTT. Encoded protein: CASSQALLGQGASEAFF. V is TRBV14 and J is TRBJ1-1, with 12 bases matching TRBD1. With 1 base clipped from V and 8 bases from J, the junction kept 11 bases outside the gene matches. The CDR3 covers 17 residues. Germline CDR1 and CDR2: SGHDN and FVKESK.

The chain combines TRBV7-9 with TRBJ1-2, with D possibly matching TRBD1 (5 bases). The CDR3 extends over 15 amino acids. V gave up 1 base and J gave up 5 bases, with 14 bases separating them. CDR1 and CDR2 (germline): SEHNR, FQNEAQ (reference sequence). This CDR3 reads CASSLVDRGAYGYTF. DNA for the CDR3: TGTGCCAGCAGCTTAGTCGACAGAGGAGCTTATGGCTACACCTTC.

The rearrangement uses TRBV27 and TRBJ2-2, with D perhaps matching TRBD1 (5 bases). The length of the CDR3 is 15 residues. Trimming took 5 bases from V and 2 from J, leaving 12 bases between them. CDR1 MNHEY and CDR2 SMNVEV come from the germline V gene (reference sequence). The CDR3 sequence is CASSPAWGNTGELFF. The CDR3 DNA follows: TGTGCCAGCAGTCCCGCGTGGGGCAACACCGGGGAGCTGTTTTTT.

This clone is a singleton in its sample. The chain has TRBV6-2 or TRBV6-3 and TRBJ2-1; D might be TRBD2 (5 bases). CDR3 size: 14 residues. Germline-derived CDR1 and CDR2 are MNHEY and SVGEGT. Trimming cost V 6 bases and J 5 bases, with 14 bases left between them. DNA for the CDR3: TGTGCCAGCAGCCGCTTCGGGGTGAACAATGAGCAGTTCTTC. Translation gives CASSRFGVNNEQFF.

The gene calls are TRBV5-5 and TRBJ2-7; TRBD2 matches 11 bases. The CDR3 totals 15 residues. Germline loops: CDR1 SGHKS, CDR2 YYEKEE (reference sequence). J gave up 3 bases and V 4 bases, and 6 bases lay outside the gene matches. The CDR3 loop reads CASSVTSGGIYEQYF. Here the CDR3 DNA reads TGTGCCAGCAGCGTTACTAGCGGGGGTATCTACGAGCAGTACTTC.

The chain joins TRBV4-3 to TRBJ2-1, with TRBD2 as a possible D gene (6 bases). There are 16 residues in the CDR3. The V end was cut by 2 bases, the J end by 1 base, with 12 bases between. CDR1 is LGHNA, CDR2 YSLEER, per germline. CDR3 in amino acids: CASSQKPGTSYNEQFF. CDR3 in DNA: TGCGCCAGCAGCCAAAAACCAGGGACTTCCTACAATGAGCAGTTCTTC.

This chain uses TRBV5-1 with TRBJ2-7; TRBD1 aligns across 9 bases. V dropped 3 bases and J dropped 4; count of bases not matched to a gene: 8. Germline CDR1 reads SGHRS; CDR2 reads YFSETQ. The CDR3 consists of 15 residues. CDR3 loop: CASSSPGQGQYEQYF. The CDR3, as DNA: TGCGCCAGCAGCTCTCCGGGACAGGGTCAATACGAGCAGTACTTC. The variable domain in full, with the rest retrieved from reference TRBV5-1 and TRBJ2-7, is KAGVTQTPRYLIKTRGQQVTLSCSPISGHRSVSWYQQTPGQGLQFLFEYFSETQRNKGNFPGRFSGRQFSNSRSEMNVSTLELGDSALYLCASSSPGQGQYEQYFGPGTRLTVT.

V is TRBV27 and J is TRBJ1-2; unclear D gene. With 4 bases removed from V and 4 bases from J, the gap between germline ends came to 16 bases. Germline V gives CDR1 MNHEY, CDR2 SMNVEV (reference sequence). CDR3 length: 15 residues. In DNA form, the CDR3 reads TGTGCCAGCAGTTCATCAGTTGAAATCAGCTATGGCTACACCTTC. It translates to CASSSSVEISYGYTF.

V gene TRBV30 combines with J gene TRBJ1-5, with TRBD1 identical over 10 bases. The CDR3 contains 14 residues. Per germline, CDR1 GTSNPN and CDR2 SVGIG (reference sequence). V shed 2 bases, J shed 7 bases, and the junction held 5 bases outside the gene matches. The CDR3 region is CAWSSTGGGQPQHF. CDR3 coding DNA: TGTGCCTGGAGTTCGACAGGGGGCGGCCAGCCCCAGCATTTT.

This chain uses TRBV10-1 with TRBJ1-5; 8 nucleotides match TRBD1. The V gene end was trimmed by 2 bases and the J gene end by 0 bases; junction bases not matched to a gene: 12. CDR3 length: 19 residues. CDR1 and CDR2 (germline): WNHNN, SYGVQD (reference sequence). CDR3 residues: CASSEGDRLGVDSNQPQHF. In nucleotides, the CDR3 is TGCGCCAGCAGTGAGGGGGACAGGTTGGGGGTGGATAGCAATCAGCCCCAGCATTTT.

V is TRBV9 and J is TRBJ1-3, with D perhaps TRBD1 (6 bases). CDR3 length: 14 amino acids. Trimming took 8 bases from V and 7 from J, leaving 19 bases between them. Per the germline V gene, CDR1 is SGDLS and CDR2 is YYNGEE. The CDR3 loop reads CASARQDGLNTIYF. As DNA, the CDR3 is TGTGCCAGTGCGAGACAGGACGGGTTGAACACCATATATTTT.

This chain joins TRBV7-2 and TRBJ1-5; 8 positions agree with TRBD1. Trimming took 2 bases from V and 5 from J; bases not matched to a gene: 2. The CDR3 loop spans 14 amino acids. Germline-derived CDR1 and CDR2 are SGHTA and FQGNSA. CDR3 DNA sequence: TGTGCCAGCAGCTTATCAGGGGGCCATCAGCCCCAGCATTTT. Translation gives CASSLSGGHQPQHF. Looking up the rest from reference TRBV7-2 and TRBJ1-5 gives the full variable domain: GAGVSQSPSNKVTEKGKDVELRCDPISGHTALYWYRQSLGQGLEFLIYFQGNSAPDKSGLPSDRFSAERTGGSVSTLTIQRTQQEDSAVYLCASSLSGGHQPQHFGDGTRLSIL.